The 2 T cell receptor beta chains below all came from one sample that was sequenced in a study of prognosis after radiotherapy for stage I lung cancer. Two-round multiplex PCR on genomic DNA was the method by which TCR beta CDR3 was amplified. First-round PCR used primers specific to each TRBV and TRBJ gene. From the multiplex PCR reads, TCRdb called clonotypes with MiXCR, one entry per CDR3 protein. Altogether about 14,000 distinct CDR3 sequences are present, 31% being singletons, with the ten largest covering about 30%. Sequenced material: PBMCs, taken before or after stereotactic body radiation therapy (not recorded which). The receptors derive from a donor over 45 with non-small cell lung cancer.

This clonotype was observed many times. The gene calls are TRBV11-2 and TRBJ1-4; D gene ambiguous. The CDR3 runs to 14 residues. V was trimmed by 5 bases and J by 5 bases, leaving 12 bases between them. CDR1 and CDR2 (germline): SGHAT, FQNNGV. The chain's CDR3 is CASSVGDGNEKLFF. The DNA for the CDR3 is TGTGCCAGCAGCGTGGGCGACGGGAATGAAAAACTGTTTTTT.

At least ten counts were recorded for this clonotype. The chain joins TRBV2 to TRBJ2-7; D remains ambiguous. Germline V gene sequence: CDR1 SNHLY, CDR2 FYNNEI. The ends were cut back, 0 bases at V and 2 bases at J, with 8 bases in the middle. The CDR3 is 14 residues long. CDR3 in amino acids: CASSEAGFTYEQYF. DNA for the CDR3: TGTGCCAGCAGTGAAGCGGGGTTCACCTACGAGCAGTACTTC. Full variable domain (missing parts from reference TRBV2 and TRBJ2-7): EPEVTQTPSHQVTQMGQEVILRCVPISNHLYFYWYRQILGQKVEFLVSFYNNEISEKSEIFDDQFSVERPDGSNFTLKIRSTKLEDSAMYFCASSEAGFTYEQYFGPGTRLTVT.